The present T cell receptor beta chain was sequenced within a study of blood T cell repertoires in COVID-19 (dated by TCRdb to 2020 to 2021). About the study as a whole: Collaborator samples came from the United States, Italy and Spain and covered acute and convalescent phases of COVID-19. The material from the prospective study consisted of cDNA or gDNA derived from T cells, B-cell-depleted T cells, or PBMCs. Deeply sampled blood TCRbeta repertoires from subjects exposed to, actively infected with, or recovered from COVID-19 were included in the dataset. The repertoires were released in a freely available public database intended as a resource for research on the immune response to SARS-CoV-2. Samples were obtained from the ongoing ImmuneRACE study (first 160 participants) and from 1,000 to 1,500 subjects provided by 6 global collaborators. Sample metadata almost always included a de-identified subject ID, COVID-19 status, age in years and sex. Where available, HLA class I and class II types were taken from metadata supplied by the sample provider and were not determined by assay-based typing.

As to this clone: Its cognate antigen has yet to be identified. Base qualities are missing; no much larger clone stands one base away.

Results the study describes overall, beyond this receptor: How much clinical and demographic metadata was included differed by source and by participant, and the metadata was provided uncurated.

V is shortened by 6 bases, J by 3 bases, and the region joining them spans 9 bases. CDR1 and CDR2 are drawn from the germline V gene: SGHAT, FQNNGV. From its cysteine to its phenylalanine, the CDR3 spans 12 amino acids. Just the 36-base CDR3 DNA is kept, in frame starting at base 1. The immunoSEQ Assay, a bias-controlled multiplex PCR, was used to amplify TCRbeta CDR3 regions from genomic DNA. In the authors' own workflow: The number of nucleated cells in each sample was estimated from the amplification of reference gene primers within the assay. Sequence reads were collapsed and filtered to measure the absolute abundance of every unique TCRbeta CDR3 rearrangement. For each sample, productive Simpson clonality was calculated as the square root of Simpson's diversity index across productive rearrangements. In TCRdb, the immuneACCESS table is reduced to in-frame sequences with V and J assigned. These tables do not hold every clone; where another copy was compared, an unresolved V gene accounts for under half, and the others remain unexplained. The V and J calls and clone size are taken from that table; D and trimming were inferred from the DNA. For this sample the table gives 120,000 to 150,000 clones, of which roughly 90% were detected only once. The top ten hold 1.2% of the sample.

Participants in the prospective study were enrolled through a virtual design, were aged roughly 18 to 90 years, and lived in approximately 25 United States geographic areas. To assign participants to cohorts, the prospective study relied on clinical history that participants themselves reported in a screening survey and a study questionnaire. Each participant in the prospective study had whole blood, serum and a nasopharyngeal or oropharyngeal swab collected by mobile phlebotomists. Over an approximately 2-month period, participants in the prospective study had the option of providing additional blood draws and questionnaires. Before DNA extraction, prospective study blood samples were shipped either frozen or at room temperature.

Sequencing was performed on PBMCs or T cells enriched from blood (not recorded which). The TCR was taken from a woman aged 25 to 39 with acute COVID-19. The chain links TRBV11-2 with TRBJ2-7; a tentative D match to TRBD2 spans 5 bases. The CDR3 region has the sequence CASSRGNYEQYF. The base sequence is TGTGCCAGCAGTCGGGGAAACTACGAGCAGTACTTC.